These 24 T cell receptor beta chains share one sample of origin, sequenced in a study of T cell changes during pregnancy in multiple sclerosis. Repertoires were generated with immunoSEQ multiplex PCR, while TCRdb's copy carries only in-frame clones and drops some. The sample records some 61,000 clones, roughly nine tenths being singletons. The sequencing used peripheral blood, collected in the second trimester of pregnancy. These receptors came from a female donor with multiple sclerosis, enrolled in a pregnancy study.

This clone came up a few times. The gene calls are TRBV15 and TRBJ1-2; possibly TRBD1 for D (5 bases). The length of the CDR3 is 16 residues. CDR1 and CDR2 (germline): LNHNV, YYDKDF (reference sequence). V was trimmed by 1 base and J by 4 bases, leaving 16 bases between them. CDR3 DNA sequence: TGTGCCACCAGCAGAGGTGCAGGGCGGGGGAGCTATGGCTACACCTTC. It yields the protein CATSRGAGRGSYGYTF.

This clone has only one observation. The chain couples TRBV19 to TRBJ2-2; 9 positions agree with TRBD1. Germline V gene data show CDR1 as LNHDA and CDR2 as SQIVND (reference sequence). This CDR3 comprises 17 residues. The V and J ends lost 8 bases and 6 bases, in that order; junction bases with no gene match: 16. CDR3 sequence: CASVTPRGTGPPGELFF. CDR3 nucleotides: TGTGCCAGTGTAACTCCCCGGGGGACAGGGCCCCCCGGGGAGCTGTTTTTT. Full variable domain (outside the CDR3, taken from reference TRBV19 and TRBJ2-2): DGGITQSPKYLFRKEGQNVTLSCEQNLNHDAMYWYRQDPGQGLRLIYYSQIVNDFQKGDIAEGYSVSREKKESFPLTVTSAQKNPTAFYLCASVTPRGTGPPGELFFGEGSRLTVL.

The chain combines TRBV7-9 with TRBJ1-4; 9 positions match TRBD1. With V trimmed by 4 bases and J by 2 bases, 5 bases remained unmatched. CDR1 and CDR2 (germline): SEHNR, FQNEAQ (reference sequence). CDR3 length: 16 residues. Here the CDR3 DNA reads TGTGCCAGCAGCTCGGGACAGGGAGGGACTAATGAAAAACTGTTTTTT. This gives the protein CASSSGQGGTNEKLFF. Full variable domain (rest looked up from reference TRBV7-9 and TRBJ1-4): DTGVSQNPRHKITKRGQNVTFRCDPISEHNRLYWYRQTLGQGPEFLTYFQNEAQLEKSRLLSDRFSAERPKGSFSTLEIQRTEQGDSAMYLCASSSGQGGTNEKLFFGSGTQLSVL.

V gene TRBV9 combines with J gene TRBJ2-2; 9 bases fit TRBD2. The germline gives CDR1 SGDLS, CDR2 YYNGEE. The V and J ends lost 0 bases and 8 bases, in that order; junction bases with no gene match: 5. This CDR3 has 15 residues. The CDR3 is CASSVAASGTGELFF. The CDR3 region has the DNA TGTGCCAGCAGCGTAGCGGCTAGCGGGACGGGGGAGCTGTTTTTT.

J is TRBJ1-5 and V is TRBV6-1; D is perhaps TRBD1 (5 bases). V lost 0 bases and J lost 2, with 8 bases in between. The germline CDR1 and CDR2 sequences are MNHNS and SASEGT. This CDR3 comprises 15 residues. The chain's CDR3 is CASSEARGRNQPQHF. The CDR3 DNA follows: TGTGCCAGCAGTGAAGCTAGGGGCCGCAATCAGCCCCAGCATTTT.

V and J are TRBV5-4 and TRBJ1-1; 8 nucleotides align to TRBD1. Germline values: CDR1 SGHNT, CDR2 YYREEE (reference sequence). V dropped 2 bases and J dropped 10; count of bases not matched to a gene: 10. This CDR3 has 14 residues. The CDR3 nucleotides are TGTGCCAGCAGCTTAGCAGGGGGCGCAATGGTAGCTTTCTTT. Its protein is CASSLAGGAMVAFF.

The rearrangement uses TRBV30 and TRBJ1-6; weak D call: TRBD1 (6 bases). The germline gives CDR1 GTSNPN, CDR2 SVGIG (reference sequence). The CDR3 sequence is 14 residues long. Trimming stripped 5 bases from V and 10 bases from J, with 18 bases between. CDR3: CAWGVGLGGSPLHF. The CDR3, as DNA: TGTGCCTGGGGAGTGGGGTTAGGGGGATCACCCCTCCACTTT. Looking up the rest from reference TRBV30 and TRBJ1-6 gives the full variable domain: SQTIHQWPATLVQPVGSPLSLECTVEGTSNPNLYWYRQAAGRGLQLLFYSVGIGQISSEVPQNLSASRPQDRQFILSSKKLLLSDSGFYLCAWGVGLGGSPLHFGNGTRLTVT.

V gene TRBV7-3 combines with J gene TRBJ2-1; 7 nucleotides align to TRBD2. Germline trimming cut 3 bases from V and 2 bases from J; bases unmatched to any gene: 4. The CDR3 loop spans 15 amino acids. Germline V gives CDR1 SGHTA, CDR2 FQGTGA. In nucleotides, the CDR3 is TGTGCCAGCAGCTTGGGGGGGGAACCCTACAATGAGCAGTTCTTC. Its protein is CASSLGGEPYNEQFF.

The chain joins TRBV5-7 to TRBJ2-3; 9 nucleotides align to TRBD2. TRBV5-7 carries the ORF label, with uncertain function. Unmatched junction bases numbered 15, after V lost 4 bases and J lost 0 bases. The CDR3 consists of 19 residues. As DNA, the CDR3 is TGTGCCAGCAGCCAAGGGGGCGGCGGGGGGGACCCTAGCACAGATACGCAGTATTTT. Translated, it gives CASSQGGGGGDPSTDTQYF.

This sequence joins TRBV6-5 and TRBJ2-2, with D possibly matching TRBD1 (6 bases). V was pared by 2 bases and J by 5 bases, with 9 bases between. This CDR3 has 14 amino acids. In germline, CDR1 is MNHEY, CDR2 SVGAGI. The CDR3: CASSYTQGTGELFF. CDR3 nucleotide sequence: TGTGCCAGCAGTTACACACAGGGTACCGGGGAGCTGTTTTTT.

The chain has TRBV29-1 and TRBJ1-5, with 7 positions matching TRBD1. The CDR3 runs to 13 residues. Germline V gene lookup returns CDR1 SQVTM and CDR2 ANQGSEA. V was pared by 4 bases and J by 5 bases, with 5 bases of the junction left unmatched. The CDR3 nucleotides are TGCAGCGTTGGGGGACAGATCGATCAGCCCCAGCATTTT. Amino acid sequence: CSVGGQIDQPQHF.

Here the CDR3 reads CASSLGGLDEQYF. The CDR3 region has the DNA TGTGCCAGCAGTTTGGGGGGACTCGACGAGCAGTACTTC. The rearrangement uses TRBV27 and TRBJ2-7; TRBD2 is a possible D gene (6 bases). The germline V gene encodes CDR1 MNHEY and CDR2 SMNVEV (reference sequence). The V and J ends lost 3 bases and 5 bases respectively, with 11 bases between them. This CDR3 has 13 amino acids.

The rearrangement links TRBV7-9 to TRBJ2-5, with D perhaps matching TRBD1 (6 bases). The CDR3 consists of 16 residues. The ends were cut back, 5 bases at V and 2 bases at J, with 18 bases in the middle. Looked up from germline, CDR1 is SEHNR and CDR2 is FQNEAQ (reference sequence). CDR3 coding DNA: TGTGCCAGCAGCCATCCGACAGGACGTTGGCAAGAGACCCAGTACTTC. It specifies CASSHPTGRWQETQYF.

J is TRBJ2-1 and V is TRBV9; 8 positions match TRBD1. CDR1 and CDR2 (germline): SGDLS, YYNGEE. This CDR3 has 15 residues. V gave up 4 bases and J gave up 6 bases; unmatched junction bases: 9. CDR3 bases: TGTGCCAGCAGCCGAGGACAGGGATTTGGCAATGAGCAGTTCTTC. As protein: CASSRGQGFGNEQFF.

This sequence joins TRBV19 and TRBJ2-2, with TRBD1 matching 10 bases. In germline, CDR1 is LNHDA, CDR2 SQIVND (reference sequence). Trimming cost V 3 bases and J 0 bases; bases outside gene matches: 1. This CDR3 has 16 residues. The CDR3 bases are TGTGCCAGTAGTATTGGGACAGGGGCGAACACCGGGGAGCTGTTTTTT. Protein product: CASSIGTGANTGELFF. Filled out from reference TRBV19 and TRBJ2-2, the complete variable domain reads DGGITQSPKYLFRKEGQNVTLSCEQNLNHDAMYWYRQDPGQGLRLIYYSQIVNDFQKGDIAEGYSVSREKKESFPLTVTSAQKNPTAFYLCASSIGTGANTGELFFGEGSRLTVL.

V gene TRBV7-8 combines with J gene TRBJ2-1; 8 nucleotides match TRBD1. The CDR3 sequence is 15 residues long. V shed 1 base, J shed 8 bases, and the junction held 7 bases outside the gene matches. Germline assignment: CDR1 SGHVS and CDR2 FQNEAQ. The DNA of the CDR3 is TGTGCCAGCAGCTTAGTGTCAGGGGGCTTCGATGAGCAGTTCTTC. Translation gives CASSLVSGGFDEQFF.

The chain joins TRBV29-1 to TRBJ2-3; 7 bases agree with TRBD2. V lost 0 bases and J lost 2; bases outside the gene matches: 5. CDR3 length: 15 amino acids. Per the germline V gene, CDR1 is SQVTM and CDR2 is ANQGSEA. The CDR3 region has the DNA TGCAGCGTTGAAGAAGCTAGCGGAGACACAGATACGCAGTATTTT. Translated, it gives CSVEEASGDTDTQYF.

The chain couples TRBV11-2 to TRBJ1-1; D not certain. V was pared by 6 bases and J by 2 bases, with 4 bases between. The CDR3 spans 11 residues. In germline, CDR1 is SGHAT, CDR2 FQNNGV. In DNA form, the CDR3 reads TGTGCCAGCAGTCATAACACTGAAGCTTTCTTT. Amino acids: CASSHNTEAFF.

This chain links TRBV7-8 with TRBJ1-6, with 9 bases lining up with TRBD1. Germline V gene data show CDR1 as SGHVS and CDR2 as FQNEAQ. V shed 4 bases and J 7 bases; nucleotides not matched to a gene: 5. The CDR3 contains 15 residues. The CDR3 spells CASSSTGGWNSPLHF. The CDR3 DNA reads TGTGCCAGCAGCTCTACAGGGGGCTGGAATTCACCCCTCCACTTT.

The chain combines TRBV5-5 with TRBJ1-1; 7 nucleotides match TRBD1. Per the germline V gene, CDR1 is SGHKS and CDR2 is YYEKEE (reference sequence). J gave up 2 bases and V 4 bases, and 2 bases lay outside the gene matches. The CDR3 totals 13 residues. CDR3 residues: CASSNRGNTEAFF. Written as DNA, the CDR3 is TGTGCCAGCAGCAACAGGGGTAACACTGAAGCTTTCTTT.

The chain uses TRBV13 and TRBJ2-7; maybe TRBD1 (5 bases). The V end was cut by 6 bases, the J end by 5 bases, with 17 bases between. The CDR3 runs 14 residues. The V gene's germline CDR1 is PRHDT and CDR2 FYEKMQ (reference sequence). Here the CDR3 DNA reads TGTGCCAGCAGAGGGGCCTCGGAAAAAAACGAGCAGTACTTC. Its protein is CASRGASEKNEQYF.

The gene calls are TRBV18 and TRBJ2-3; 7 nucleotides align to TRBD1. The germline gives CDR1 KGHSH, CDR2 LQKENI. Trimming cost V 6 bases and J 3 bases; bases outside gene matches: 3. The CDR3 contains 13 residues. The CDR3 region has the DNA TGTGCCAGCTCTCTGGGACAGACAGATACGCAGTATTTT. Its translation is CASSLGQTDTQYF.

The chain is built from TRBV7-2 and TRBJ1-2; 7 positions agree with TRBD1. V shed 2 bases and J 0 bases; nucleotides not matched to a gene: 9. CDR1 and CDR2 (germline): SGHTA, FQGNSA. The CDR3 loop spans 17 amino acids. CDR3 region: CASSLQGSGQPNYGYTF. The CDR3 nucleotides read TGTGCCAGCAGCTTACAGGGTTCGGGACAGCCTAACTATGGCTACACCTTC.

The rearrangement uses TRBV7-2 and TRBJ1-6, with D perhaps matching TRBD1 (5 bases). Per germline, CDR1 SGHTA and CDR2 FQGNSA. The V and J ends lost 3 bases and 5 bases respectively, with 11 bases between them. The CDR3 has 15 residues. The chain's CDR3 is CASSLSPQDNSPLHF. The CDR3 nucleotides are TGTGCCAGCAGCTTGTCCCCACAGGATAATTCACCCCTCCACTTT.